These 21 T cell receptor beta chains originate from one sample sequenced in a study of blood T cell repertoires in COVID-19. Produced via immunoSEQ multiplex PCR; TCRdb's table is partial and in-frame only. The data show about 180,000 clones, around 85% seen once. The sequencing input was peripheral blood. The source is a person between 65 and 80 years old with COVID-19, enrolled during active disease.

V gene TRBV27 combines with J gene TRBJ1-1; no definite D call. The CDR3 is 14 residues long. Germline V gives CDR1 MNHEY, CDR2 SMNVEV (reference sequence). V was trimmed by 5 bases and J by 1 base, leaving 11 bases between them. The CDR3 coding sequence is TGTGCCAGCAGTGAGATACAGAGGAACACTGAAGCTTTCTTT. Its translation: CASSEIQRNTEAFF.

This clone was detected only once. The chain combines TRBV9 with TRBJ1-2, with D possibly matching TRBD1 (5 bases). The CDR3 is 13 residues long. The V end lost 5 bases, the J end lost 6 bases, and 14 bases lay between the germline ends. CDR1 SGDLS and CDR2 YYNGEE come from the germline V gene. CDR3: CASRGVGGDGYTF. DNA for the CDR3: TGTGCCAGCAGAGGAGTGGGGGGAGATGGCTACACCTTC.

This chain connects TRBV5-4 to TRBJ2-1; maybe TRBD1 (6 bases). CDR3 size: 15 residues. Between the trimmed V and J ends, which lost 0 bases and 8 bases, there was a span of 15 bases. CDR1 and CDR2 (germline): SGHNT, YYREEE (reference sequence). This chain's CDR3 is CASSLVTGYGDEQFF. In DNA form, the CDR3 reads TGTGCCAGCAGCTTGGTTACAGGGTACGGCGATGAGCAGTTCTTC.

The DNA for the CDR3 is TGTGCCAGCAGCTTCGTAGTAGTGAATGAAAAACTGTTTTTT. This codes for CASSFVVVNEKLFF. This chain links TRBV5-5 with TRBJ1-4; no clear D gene. This CDR3 spans 14 amino acids. The V end was cut by 2 bases, the J end by 5 bases, with 10 bases between. Germline CDR1 is SGHKS and CDR2 is YYEKEE (reference sequence).

The chain combines TRBV19 with TRBJ1-3; TRBD1 matches 7 bases. The germline gives CDR1 LNHDA, CDR2 SQIVND (reference sequence). The CDR3 is made up of 15 amino acids. J lost 2 bases, V lost 6 bases, and 7 bases had no gene match. The CDR3: CASSPRTGTGNTIYF. In nucleotides, the CDR3 is TGTGCCAGTAGCCCCCGGACAGGAACTGGAAACACCATATATTTT.

The rearrangement joins TRBV2 to TRBJ2-3, with 9 bases aligning to TRBD2. The CDR3 runs to 16 residues. The germline gives CDR1 SNHLY, CDR2 FYNNEI. With V trimmed by 7 bases and J by 3 bases, 11 bases remained unmatched. CDR3 protein: CASTKSSGSGTDTQYF. The CDR3 nucleotides are TGTGCCAGCACCAAAAGTAGCGGGAGTGGAACAGATACGCAGTATTTT.

The V call is TRBV24-1, the J call TRBJ1-2; tentatively, D is TRBD1 (5 bases). The CDR3 covers 14 residues. Between the trimmed V and J ends, which lost 4 bases and 1 base, there was a span of 9 bases. Germline V gene data show CDR1 as KGHDR and CDR2 as SFDVKD. The CDR3 DNA sequence: TGTGCCACCAGTGACCACGACAGTAACTATGGCTACACCTTC. The encoded protein is CATSDHDSNYGYTF.

This clone appeared a single time. The chain carries TRBV19 and TRBJ1-5; D uncertain. The CDR3 runs 12 residues. Germline-derived CDR1 and CDR2 are LNHDA and SQIVND (reference sequence). The germline V and J ends were trimmed by 11 bases and 5 bases, with 13 bases remaining between them. The CDR3 region is CASGEIHQPQHF. The CDR3 nucleotides are TGTGCCTCGGGAGAGATTCATCAGCCCCAGCATTTT.

This rearrangement joins TRBV4-2 to TRBJ2-3; no clear D gene. This CDR3 is 13 amino acids long. Looked up from germline, CDR1 is LGHNA and CDR2 is YNFKEQ. V lost 5 bases and J 4 bases, leaving 10 bases between the germline ends. CDR3 DNA sequence: TGTGCCAGCAGCAAACAGCCGGCAGATACGCAGTATTTT. Its translation is CASSKQPADTQYF.

V is TRBV5-1 and J is TRBJ2-7; the match to TRBD2 covers 7 bases. The ends lost 3 bases at V and 1 base at J; junction bases unmatched: 10. The CDR3 is made up of 16 amino acids. Germline CDR1 and CDR2: SGHRS and YFSETQ. The CDR3 region has the DNA TGCGCCAGCAGCTGGACCGGCGGCGGGAGTTCCTACGAGCAGTACTTC. Its translation: CASSWTGGGSSYEQYF.

This chain uses TRBV5-6 with TRBJ1-6; TRBD1 agrees at 7 bases. The CDR3 runs 14 residues. The germline V gene has CDR1 SGHDT and CDR2 YYEEEE. After removal of 1 base from V and 15 bases from J, the junction contained 10 bases not matched to a gene. The CDR3: CASSLLTGLGLLHF. CDR3 bases: TGTGCCAGCAGCTTGTTGACAGGGCTTGGACTCCTCCACTTT.

The chain links TRBV28 to TRBJ1-2; D not certain. CDR1 is MDHEN and CDR2 is SYDVKM in the germline V gene. The CDR3 sequence is 14 residues long. V was cut by 3 bases and J by 6 bases, with 14 bases left in between. This CDR3 reads CASSFSGMVDGYTF. CDR3 bases: TGTGCCAGCAGTTTCAGCGGAATGGTGGATGGCTACACCTTC.

This sequence joins TRBV5-6 and TRBJ2-1; TRBD2 aligns across 9 bases. CDR1 SGHDT and CDR2 YYEEEE come from the germline V gene. With V trimmed by 4 bases and J by 5 bases, 10 bases remained unmatched. This CDR3 has 16 amino acids. The CDR3 bases are TGTGCCAGCAGCCAAGGACTAGCGATAGGGAACAATGAGCAGTTCTTC. This encodes CASSQGLAIGNNEQFF.

This rearrangement joins TRBV12-3 or TRBV12-4 to TRBJ2-2, with D possibly TRBD2 on 5 matching bases. With 6 bases removed from V and 8 bases from J, the gap between germline ends came to 13 bases. This CDR3 comprises 13 residues. CDR3 DNA sequence: TGTGCCAGCAGCCTTGGACTGAAAGGGGAGCTGTTTTTT. Protein product: CASSLGLKGELFF.

This chain connects TRBV11-2 to TRBJ2-3; TRBD2 aligns across 9 bases. The germline V gene encodes CDR1 SGHAT and CDR2 FQNNGV. The V gene end was trimmed by 4 bases and the J gene end by 3 bases; junction bases not matched to a gene: 8. This CDR3 region has 16 residues. As DNA, the CDR3 is TGTGCCAGCAGCTCCCGGGTAGCGGGAGCGACAGATACGCAGTATTTT. This sequence encodes CASSSRVAGATDTQYF.

This clone was found a few times. V usage is TRBV2 and J usage is TRBJ2-7; no clear D gene. There are 11 residues in the CDR3. V gave up 6 bases and J gave up 4 bases, with 7 bases separating them. Germline V gene data show CDR1 as SNHLY and CDR2 as FYNNEI. The CDR3 here is CASRGPYEQYF. CDR3 bases: TGTGCCAGCAGGGGCCCTTACGAGCAGTACTTC.

The gene calls are TRBV20-1 and TRBJ1-1, with a tentative D call TRBD1 (5 bases). Germline V gene sequence: CDR1 DFQATT, CDR2 SNEGSKA (reference sequence). V was shortened by 6 bases and J by 10 bases, with 15 bases between the two germline ends. There are 11 residues in the CDR3. The CDR3 loop reads CSAEAGSLAFF. The CDR3 DNA follows: TGCAGTGCGGAAGCAGGGTCCCTAGCTTTCTTT.

In its sample, this clone was seen a few times. V usage is TRBV4-1 and J usage is TRBJ1-4; D unclear. Germline loops: CDR1 MGHRA, CDR2 YSYEKL. V was trimmed by 1 base and J by 6 bases, leaving 15 bases between them. The CDR3 consists of 16 residues. Written as DNA, the CDR3 is TGCGCCAGCAGCCAAGGTTTACGGTCCGGTCATGAAAAACTGTTTTTT. Translating gives CASSQGLRSGHEKLFF.

J is TRBJ2-7 and V is TRBV18; TRBD1 aligns across 7 bases. This CDR3 is 15 amino acids long. V gave up 2 bases and J gave up 2 bases; unmatched junction bases: 6. Germline V gene sequence: CDR1 KGHSH, CDR2 LQKENI. The CDR3 DNA reads TGTGCCAGCTCACCATCCGTCGGGACAGCCTACGAGCAGTACTTC. Protein sequence: CASSPSVGTAYEQYF.

DNA of the CDR3: TGTGCCAGCAGCTTGGGGCGCAATCAGCCCCAGCATTTT. This gives the protein CASSLGRNQPQHF. The chain joins TRBV5-4 to TRBJ1-5; the D is unclear. The CDR3 covers 13 residues. Between the trimmed V and J ends, which lost 0 bases and 2 bases, there was a span of 3 bases. Germline V gene lookup returns CDR1 SGHNT and CDR2 YYREEE (reference sequence).

This clone appeared once. The J gene is TRBJ2-1, the V gene TRBV5-8; D is possibly TRBD2 (6 bases). CDR3 size: 16 residues. Germline V gene data show CDR1 as SGHTS and CDR2 as YDEGEE. Trimming pared 0 bases from V and 5 bases from J, leaving 15 bases between. Here the CDR3 DNA reads TGTGCCAGCAGCTTGGGGGGACTGGGTCCTAACAATGAGCAGTTCTTC. It translates to CASSLGGLGPNNEQFF.